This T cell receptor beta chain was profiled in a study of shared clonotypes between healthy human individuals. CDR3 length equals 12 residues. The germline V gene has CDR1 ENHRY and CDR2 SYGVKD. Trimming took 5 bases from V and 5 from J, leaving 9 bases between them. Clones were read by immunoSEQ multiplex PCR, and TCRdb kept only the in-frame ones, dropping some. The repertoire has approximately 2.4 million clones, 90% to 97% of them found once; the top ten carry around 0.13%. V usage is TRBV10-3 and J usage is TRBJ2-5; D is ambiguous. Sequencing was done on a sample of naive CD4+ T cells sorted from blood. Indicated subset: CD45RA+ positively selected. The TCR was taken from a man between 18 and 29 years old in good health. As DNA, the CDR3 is TGTGCCATCAGTTCGGCCCTGGAGACCCAGTACTTC. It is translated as CAISSALETQYF.